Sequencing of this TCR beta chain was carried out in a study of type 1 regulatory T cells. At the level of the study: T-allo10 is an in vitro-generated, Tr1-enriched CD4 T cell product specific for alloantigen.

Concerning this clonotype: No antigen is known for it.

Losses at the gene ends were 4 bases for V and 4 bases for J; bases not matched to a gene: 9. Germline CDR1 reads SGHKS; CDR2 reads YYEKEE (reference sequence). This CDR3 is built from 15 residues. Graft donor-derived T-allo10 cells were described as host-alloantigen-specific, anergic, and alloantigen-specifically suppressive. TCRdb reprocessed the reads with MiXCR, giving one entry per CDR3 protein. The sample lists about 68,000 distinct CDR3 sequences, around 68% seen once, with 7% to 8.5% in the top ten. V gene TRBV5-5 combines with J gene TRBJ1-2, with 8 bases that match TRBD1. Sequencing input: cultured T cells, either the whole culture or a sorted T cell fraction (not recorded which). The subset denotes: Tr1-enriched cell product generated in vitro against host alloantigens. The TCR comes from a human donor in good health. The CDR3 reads CASSDAGTGLYGYTF. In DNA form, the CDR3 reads TGTGCCAGCAGCGATGCCGGGACAGGCCTCTATGGCTACACCTTC.